This is a list of T cell receptor beta chains from one sample in a study of cytomegalovirus exposure and HLA in healthy donors. The table came from immunoSEQ multiplex PCR; TCRdb's copy has only in-frame clones and leaves some out. The sample includes approximately 160,000 clones, approximately 72% seen only once; the top ten take over 1.2%. Sequenced material: PBMCs. These receptors came from a man younger than 30 in good health and CMV-seronegative. Each CDR3 is given with its conserved first and last residue. A D gene is named only where the DNA matches it firmly. Only some rows state a clone size, as once, few, many or a class for expanded clones.

cdr3_nt: TGTGCCAGCCGAGGGACTAGCGGGAGAAGAGATACGCAGTATTTT; cdr3_aa: CASRGTSGRRDTQYF; d_call: TRBD2; v_call: TRBV19; j_call: TRBJ2-3; clone_size: once
cdr3_nt: TGTGCCAGTAGTAGAAGGCAGGAGGGGGCGCGTGACTTGGGCTACACCTTC; cdr3_aa: CASSRRQEGARDLGYTF; d_call: TRBD1; v_call: TRBV19; j_call: TRBJ1-2; clone_size: few
cdr3_nt: TGTGCCAGCAGCCTAAGGACAGGCTATGGCTACACCTTC; cdr3_aa: CASSLRTGYGYTF; d_call: TRBD1; v_call: TRBV14; j_call: TRBJ1-2; clone_size: many
cdr3_nt: TGTGCCAGCAGCCCGGACTATTCCTACGAGCAGTACTTC; cdr3_aa: CASSPDYSYEQYF; d_call: -; v_call: TRBV5-6; j_call: TRBJ2-7; clone_size: -
cdr3_nt: TGTGCCAGCCTCCGGGAGGGCGGATACGAGCAGTACTTC; cdr3_aa: CASLREGGYEQYF; d_call: TRBD2; v_call: TRBV2; j_call: TRBJ2-7; clone_size: -
cdr3_nt: TGTGCCAGCAGCTTAGCCCGGACAGGGATCACCGGGGAGCTGTTTTTT; cdr3_aa: CASSLARTGITGELFF; d_call: TRBD1; v_call: TRBV7-6; j_call: TRBJ2-2; clone_size: -
cdr3_nt: TGCGCCAGCAGCGCTTCCGGGGGGTACGGCTACACCTTC; cdr3_aa: CASSASGGYGYTF; d_call: -; v_call: TRBV5-1; j_call: TRBJ1-2; clone_size: -
cdr3_nt: TGTGCCAGCAGCGCACCGGGACAGACGCCTTGGAATGAGCAGTTCTTC; cdr3_aa: CASSAPGQTPWNEQFF; d_call: TRBD1; v_call: TRBV9; j_call: TRBJ2-1; clone_size: -
cdr3_nt: TGTGCCAGCACCACGGGACAGCCCGAAAATGAGCAGTTCTTC; cdr3_aa: CASTTGQPENEQFF; d_call: TRBD1; v_call: TRBV6-6; j_call: TRBJ2-1; clone_size: once
cdr3_nt: TGCAGCGTCGCCGGGACTAGCGGCACAGATACGCAGTATTTT; cdr3_aa: CSVAGTSGTDTQYF; d_call: TRBD2; v_call: TRBV29-1; j_call: TRBJ2-3; clone_size: -
cdr3_nt: TGTGCCAGCATGAGCGGGAGGTTGGACGAGCAGTACTTC; cdr3_aa: CASMSGRLDEQYF; d_call: TRBD2; v_call: TRBV6-6; j_call: TRBJ2-7; clone_size: -
cdr3_nt: TGTGCCAGTAGCCCCCGGGACAGGGGGACCTACGAGCAGTACTTC; cdr3_aa: CASSPRDRGTYEQYF; d_call: TRBD1; v_call: TRBV19; j_call: TRBJ2-7; clone_size: -
cdr3_nt: TGTTCCAGCAGCTTAGGGGAGGGTATGAACACTGAAGCTTTCTTT; cdr3_aa: CSSSLGEGMNTEAFF; d_call: -; v_call: TRBV7-9; j_call: TRBJ1-1; clone_size: -
cdr3_nt: TGTGCCAGCAGCTTGGGCCATCGGGAAAAACTGTTTTTT; cdr3_aa: CASSLGHREKLFF; d_call: -; v_call: TRBV7-2; j_call: TRBJ1-4; clone_size: -
cdr3_nt: TGTGCCTGGGAGGGCACCGGGGAGCTGTTTTTT; cdr3_aa: CAWEGTGELFF; d_call: -; v_call: TRBV30; j_call: TRBJ2-2; clone_size: -
cdr3_nt: TGTGCCAGCAGTCCAAGCGGGAGGGTGAATGAGCAGTTCTTC; cdr3_aa: CASSPSGRVNEQFF; d_call: TRBD2; v_call: TRBV6-4; j_call: TRBJ2-1; clone_size: -
cdr3_nt: TGCGCCAGCAGCCAGACGCACAGGGGCGCGGGCACAGATACGCAGTATTTT; cdr3_aa: CASSQTHRGAGTDTQYF; d_call: TRBD1; v_call: TRBV4-1; j_call: TRBJ2-3; clone_size: -
cdr3_nt: TGTGCCAGCAGTCTAGGGGTAGGGCAGCCCCAGCATTTT; cdr3_aa: CASSLGVGQPQHF; d_call: -; v_call: TRBV2; j_call: TRBJ1-5; clone_size: -
cdr3_nt: TGTGCCAGCAGCTTATCCGGGACAAGCTATGGCTACACCTTC; cdr3_aa: CASSLSGTSYGYTF; d_call: -; v_call: TRBV7-2; j_call: TRBJ1-2; clone_size: -